This T cell receptor (beta chain) derives from a study of cytomegalovirus exposure and HLA in healthy donors. Generated by immunoSEQ multiplex PCR, the TCRdb table keeps only in-frame clones and is missing some. The sample has a few hundred thousand clones, around 86% seen once. The donors were members of the validation cohort, which comprised roughly 120 subjects and was separate from the first cohort of 666 subjects. The trim removed 0 bases at V and 7 bases at J, leaving 8 bases unmatched. Germline values: CDR1 SGHAT, CDR2 FQNNGV. The CDR3 is 15 amino acids. The clonotype was recovered from a woman younger than 35 in good health and CMV-seronegative. The V call is TRBV11-2, the J call TRBJ2-7, with 8 bases aligning to TRBD1. Sequencing was carried out using PBMCs. CDR3 coding DNA: TGTGCCAGCAGCTTAGAGCAGGGGGCAAGGGGTGAGCAGTACTTC. Amino acids: CASSLEQGARGEQYF.